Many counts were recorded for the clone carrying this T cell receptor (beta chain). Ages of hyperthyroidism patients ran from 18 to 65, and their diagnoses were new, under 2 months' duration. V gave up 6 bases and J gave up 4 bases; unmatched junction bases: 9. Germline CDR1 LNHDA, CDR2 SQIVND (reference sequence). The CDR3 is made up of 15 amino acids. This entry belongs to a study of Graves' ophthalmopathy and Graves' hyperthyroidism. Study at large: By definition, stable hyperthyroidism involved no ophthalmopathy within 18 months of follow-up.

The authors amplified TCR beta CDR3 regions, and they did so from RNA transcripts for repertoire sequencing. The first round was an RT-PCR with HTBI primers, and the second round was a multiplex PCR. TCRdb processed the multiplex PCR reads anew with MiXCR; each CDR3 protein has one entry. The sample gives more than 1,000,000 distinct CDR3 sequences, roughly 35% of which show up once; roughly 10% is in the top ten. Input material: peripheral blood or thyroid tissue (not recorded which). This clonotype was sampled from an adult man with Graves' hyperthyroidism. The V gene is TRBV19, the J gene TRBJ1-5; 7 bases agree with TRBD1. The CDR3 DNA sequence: TGTGCCAGTAGGATCCGAGAGGGGGCAAATCAGCCCCAGCATTTT. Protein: CASRIREGANQPQHF.